The sequence of this T cell receptor beta chain was determined in a study of blood T cell repertoires in COVID-19. Overall study context: Spain, Italy and the United States supplied samples that represented acute and convalescent COVID-19. Nucleic acid was either cDNA or gDNA, and it came from T cells, B-cell-depleted T cells, or PBMCs.

Original processing methods: Estimation of nucleated cell counts relied on the amplification of reference gene primers. This table comes from immunoSEQ multiplex PCR, and its TCRdb copy is limited to in-frame clones, with some not included. For V, J and clone size, that table is used; D and trimming come from the DNA. The repertoire includes a few hundred thousand clones, around 84% of them detected once, and roughly 4.6% sits in the top ten. Germline CDR1 SQVTM, CDR2 ANQGSEA. The CDR3 spans 13 residues. With 6 bases removed from V and 2 bases from J, the gap between germline ends came to 14 bases. Source material: peripheral blood. This rearrangement joins TRBV29-1 to TRBJ2-7; TRBD2 is a possible D gene (5 bases). The sequence was obtained from a woman aged 60-70 years who had recovered from COVID-19. The CDR3 sequence is CSVSGFYTYEQYF. In DNA, the CDR3 is TGCAGCGTCTCGGGGTTCTATACCTACGAGCAGTACTTC.